This is a list of T cell receptor beta chains from one sample in a study of blood T cell repertoires in COVID-19. Measured with immunoSEQ multiplex PCR; TCRdb has only the in-frame clones, and not every one. The table lists 180,000 or so clones, roughly 81% of them singletons. Sample: peripheral blood. These receptor sequences come from a woman over 75 with acute or convalescent COVID-19. The conserved cysteine and the conserved F or W are not part of the CDR3 here. Each record gives: V gene, J gene, CDR3 protein.

>TRBV9|TRBJ1-2
ASSVGNQQVYGYT
>TRBV7-8|TRBJ2-5
ASSLGGRRDGETQY
>TRBV19|TRBJ1-4
ASGTGEGEKLF
>TRBV7-2|TRBJ2-7
ASSLGGGSKYEQY
>TRBV27|TRBJ1-2
ASSFLDREVNGYT
>TRBV4-3|TRBJ2-4
ASSPRTGLAKNIQY
>TRBV2|TRBJ2-1
ASSYRSGGSDEQF
>TRBV6-6|TRBJ2-7
ASSFWSSYEQY
>TRBV24-1|TRBJ2-1
ATSDGARWGNEQF
>TRBV28|TRBJ2-3
ASSFRVVTQY
>TRBV2|TRBJ1-1
ASEGTGNTEAF
>TRBV19|TRBJ1-5
ASMGLRRNQPQH
>TRBV30|TRBJ1-5
AWSATGVQPQH